This TCR beta chain was profiled in a study of shared clonotypes between healthy human individuals. Study results and limitations: Naive subsets usually exceeded memory subsets in estimated richness.

The germline gives CDR1 SEHNR, CDR2 FQNEAQ (reference sequence). Unmatched junction bases numbered 5, after V lost 3 bases and J lost 2 bases. The CDR3 extends over 16 amino acids. Using immunoSEQ multiplex PCR, the repertoire was profiled, and TCRdb retains in-frame clones only, with some absent. Here the sample spans 2 million to 2.5 million clones, almost 96% being singletons. A single count supports this clone. Antigen: not known. Adult Caucasians living in Nashville, Tennessee made up all of the donors. The sequencing sample was made of naive CD4+ T cells sorted from blood. Regarding subset: CD45RA+ positively selected. This sequence joins TRBV7-9 and TRBJ2-5; 11 bases match TRBD2. This sequence was found in a man younger than 30 in good health. CDR3 residues: CASSFSVAGGQETQYF. In DNA form, the CDR3 reads TGTGCCAGCAGCTTTTCAGTAGCGGGGGGGCAAGAGACCCAGTACTTC.